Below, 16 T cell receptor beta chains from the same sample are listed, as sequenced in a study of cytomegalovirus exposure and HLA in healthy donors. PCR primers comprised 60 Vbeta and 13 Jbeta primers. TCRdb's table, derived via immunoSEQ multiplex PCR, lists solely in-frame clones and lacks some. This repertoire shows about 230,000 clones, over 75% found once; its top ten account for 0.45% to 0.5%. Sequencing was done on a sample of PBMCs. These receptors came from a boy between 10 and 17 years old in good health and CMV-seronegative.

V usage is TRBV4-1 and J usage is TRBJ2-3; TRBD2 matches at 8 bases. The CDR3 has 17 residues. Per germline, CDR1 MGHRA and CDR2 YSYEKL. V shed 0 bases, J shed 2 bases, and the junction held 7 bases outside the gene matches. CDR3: CASSQEGGGRFTDTQYF. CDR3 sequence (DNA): TGCGCCAGCAGCCAAGAGGGGGGCGGGAGGTTCACAGATACGCAGTATTTT.

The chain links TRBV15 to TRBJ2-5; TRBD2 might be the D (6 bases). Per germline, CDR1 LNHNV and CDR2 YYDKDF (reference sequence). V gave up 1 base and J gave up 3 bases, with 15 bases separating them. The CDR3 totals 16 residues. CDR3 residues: CATSRALYTGEETQYF. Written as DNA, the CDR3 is TGTGCCACCAGCAGAGCCCTATATACGGGGGAAGAGACCCAGTACTTC.

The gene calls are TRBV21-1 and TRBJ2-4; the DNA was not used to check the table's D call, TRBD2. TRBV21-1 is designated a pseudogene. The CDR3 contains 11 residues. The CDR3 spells CASSKDSIQYF. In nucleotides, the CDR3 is TGTGCCAGCAGCAAAGACTCAATTCAGTACTTC.

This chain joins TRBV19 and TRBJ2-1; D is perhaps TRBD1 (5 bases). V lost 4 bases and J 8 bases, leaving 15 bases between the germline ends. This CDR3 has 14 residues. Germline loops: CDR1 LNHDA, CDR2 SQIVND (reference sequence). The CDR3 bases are TGTGCCAGTAGTACGAAGACAGTTACGGATGAGCAGTTCTTC. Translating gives CASSTKTVTDEQFF.

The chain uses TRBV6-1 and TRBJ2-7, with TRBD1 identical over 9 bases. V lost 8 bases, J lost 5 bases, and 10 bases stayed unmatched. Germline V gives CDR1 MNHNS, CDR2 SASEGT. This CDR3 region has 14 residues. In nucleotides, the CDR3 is TGTGCCAGCTACCGCGGGACAGGGTACGACGAGCAGTACTTC. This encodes CASYRGTGYDEQYF.

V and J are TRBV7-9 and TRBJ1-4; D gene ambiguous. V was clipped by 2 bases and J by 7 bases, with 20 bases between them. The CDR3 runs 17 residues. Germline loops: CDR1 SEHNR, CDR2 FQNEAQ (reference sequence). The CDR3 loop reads CASSLRMSCAIPEKLFF. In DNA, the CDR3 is TGTGCCAGCAGCTTAAGAATGTCGTGTGCTATTCCTGAAAAACTGTTTTTT.

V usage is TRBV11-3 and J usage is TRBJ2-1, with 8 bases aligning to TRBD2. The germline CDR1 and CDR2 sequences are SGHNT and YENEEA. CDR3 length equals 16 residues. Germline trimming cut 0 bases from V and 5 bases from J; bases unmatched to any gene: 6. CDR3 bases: TGTGCCAGCAGCTTAGATCGGACTAGCTTCAACAATGAGCAGTTCTTC. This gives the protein CASSLDRTSFNNEQFF.

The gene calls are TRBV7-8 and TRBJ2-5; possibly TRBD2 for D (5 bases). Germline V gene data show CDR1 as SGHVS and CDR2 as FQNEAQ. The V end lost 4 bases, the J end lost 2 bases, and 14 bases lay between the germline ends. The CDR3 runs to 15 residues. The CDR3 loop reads CASSWGALGQETQYF. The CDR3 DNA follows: TGTGCCAGCAGCTGGGGAGCTTTGGGGCAAGAGACCCAGTACTTC. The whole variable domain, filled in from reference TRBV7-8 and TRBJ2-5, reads GAGVSQSPRYKVAKRGQDVALRCDPISGHVSLFWYQQALGQGPEFLTYFQNEAQLDKSGLPSDRFFAERPEGSVSTLKIQRTQQEDSAVYLCASSWGALGQETQYFGPGTRLLVL.

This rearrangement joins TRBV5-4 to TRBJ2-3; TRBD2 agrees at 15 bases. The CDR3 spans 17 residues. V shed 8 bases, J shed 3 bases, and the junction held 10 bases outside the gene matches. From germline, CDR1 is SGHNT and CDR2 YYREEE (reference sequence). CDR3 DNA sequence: TGTGCCAGTTCTACCGGGGGGACTAGCGGGAGGACAGATACGCAGTATTTT. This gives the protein CASSTGGTSGRTDTQYF.

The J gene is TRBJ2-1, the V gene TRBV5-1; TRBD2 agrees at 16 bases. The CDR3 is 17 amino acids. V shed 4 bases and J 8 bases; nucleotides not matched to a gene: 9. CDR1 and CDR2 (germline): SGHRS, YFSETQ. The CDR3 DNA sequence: TGCGCCAGCAGCCGCGGGACTAGCGGGAGGGCTTGGGATGAGCAGTTCTTC. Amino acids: CASSRGTSGRAWDEQFF.

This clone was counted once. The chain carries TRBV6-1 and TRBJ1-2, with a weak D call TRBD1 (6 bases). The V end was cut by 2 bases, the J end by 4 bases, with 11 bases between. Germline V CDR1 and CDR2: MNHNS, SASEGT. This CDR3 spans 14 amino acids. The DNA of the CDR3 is TGTGCCAGCAGTGAATGGGGGGGCGGCTATGGCTACACCTTC. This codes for CASSEWGGGYGYTF.

The CDR3 nucleotides read TGTGCCAGCACCCTAGCGGGGCCCTCCACAGATACGCAGTATTTT. It specifies CASTLAGPSTDTQYF. V and J are TRBV7-9 and TRBJ2-3; 9 bases map to TRBD2. The CDR3 length is 15 residues. V gave up 7 bases and J gave up 2 bases; unmatched junction bases: 7. Germline V lookup: CDR1 SEHNR, CDR2 FQNEAQ (reference sequence).

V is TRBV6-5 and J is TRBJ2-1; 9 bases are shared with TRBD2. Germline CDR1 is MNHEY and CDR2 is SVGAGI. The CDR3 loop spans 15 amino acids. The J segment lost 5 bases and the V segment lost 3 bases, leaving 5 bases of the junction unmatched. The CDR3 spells CASSYSSGVDNEQFF. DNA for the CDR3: TGTGCCAGCAGTTATTCTAGCGGGGTGGACAATGAGCAGTTCTTC.

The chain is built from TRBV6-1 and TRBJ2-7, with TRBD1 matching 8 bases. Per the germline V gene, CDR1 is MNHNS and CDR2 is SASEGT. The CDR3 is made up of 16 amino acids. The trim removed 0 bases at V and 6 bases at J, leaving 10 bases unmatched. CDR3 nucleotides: TGTGCCAGCAGTGAAGCGCTCGGACAGGGAAAAAGCGAGCAGTACTTC. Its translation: CASSEALGQGKSEQYF.

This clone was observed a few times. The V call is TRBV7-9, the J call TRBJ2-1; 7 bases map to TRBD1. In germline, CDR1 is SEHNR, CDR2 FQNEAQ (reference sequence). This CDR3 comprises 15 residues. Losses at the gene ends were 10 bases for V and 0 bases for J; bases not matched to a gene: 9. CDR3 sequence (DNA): TGTGCCACTCCGACAGGGCTCCCCTCCTACAATGAGCAGTTCTTC. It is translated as CATPTGLPSYNEQFF.

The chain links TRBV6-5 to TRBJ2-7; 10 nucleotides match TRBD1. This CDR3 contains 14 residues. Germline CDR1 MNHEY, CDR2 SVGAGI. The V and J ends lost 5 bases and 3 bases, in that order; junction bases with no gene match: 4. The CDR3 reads CASSPTGGFYEQYF. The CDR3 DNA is TGTGCCAGCAGTCCGACAGGGGGCTTCTACGAGCAGTACTTC.